This T cell receptor (beta chain) was sequenced during a study of cytomegalovirus exposure and HLA in healthy donors. Study observations and caveats: Earlier analysis found most TCR beta V segments productive about 87% or about 30% of the time.

Use of 60 Vbeta and 13 Jbeta primers characterized the PCR. Measured with immunoSEQ multiplex PCR; TCRdb has only the in-frame clones, and not every one. The sample lists approximately 190,000 clones; about 77% were seen once. The CDR3 is made up of 14 amino acids. CDR1 and CDR2 (germline): SGHTA, FQGNSA. In regard to this clone: Its specificity is not known. One end of the junction varies from germline; a read error may be responsible.

Sequenced material: PBMCs. The chain links TRBV7-2 to TRBJ2-7; 7 bases line up with TRBD1. This receptor was obtained from a young woman in good health and CMV-seropositive. CDR3: CASSFYKAGTDRWF. DNA of the CDR3: TGTGCCAGCAGCTTCTATAAGGCCGGGACAGACCGGTGGTTC.